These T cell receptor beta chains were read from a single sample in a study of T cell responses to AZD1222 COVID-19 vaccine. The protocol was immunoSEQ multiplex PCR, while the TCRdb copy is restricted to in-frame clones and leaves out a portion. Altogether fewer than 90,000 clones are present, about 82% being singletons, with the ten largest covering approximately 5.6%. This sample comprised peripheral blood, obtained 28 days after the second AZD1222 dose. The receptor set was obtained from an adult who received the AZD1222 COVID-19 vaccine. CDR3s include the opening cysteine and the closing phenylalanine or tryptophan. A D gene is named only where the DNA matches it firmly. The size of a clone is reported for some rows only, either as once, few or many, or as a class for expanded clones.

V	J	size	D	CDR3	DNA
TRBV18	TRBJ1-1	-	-	CASSPLGGGGETEAFF	TGTGCCAGCTCACCTTTAGGCGGCGGCGGGGAAACTGAAGCTTTCTTT
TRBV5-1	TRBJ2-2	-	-	CASSLSPTNTGELFF	TGCGCCAGCAGCTTATCCCCAACGAACACCGGGGAGCTGTTTTTT
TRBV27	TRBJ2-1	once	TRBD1	CASSLFGQGGENEQFF	TGTGCCAGCAGTTTATTCGGACAGGGGGGGGAAAATGAGCAGTTCTTC
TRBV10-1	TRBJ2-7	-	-	CASFHPGHSYEQYF	TGCGCCAGCTTCCATCCGGGACATTCCTACGAGCAGTACTTC
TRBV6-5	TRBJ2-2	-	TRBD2	CASQRGGPGELFF	TGTGCCAGCCAGCGGGGGGGGCCCGGGGAGCTGTTTTTT
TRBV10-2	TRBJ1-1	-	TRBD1	CASTQGANTEAFF	TGCGCCAGCACCCAGGGGGCGAACACTGAAGCTTTCTTT
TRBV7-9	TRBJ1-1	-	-	CASSLQVRTEAFF	TGTGCCAGCAGCTTACAGGTACGGACTGAAGCTTTCTTT
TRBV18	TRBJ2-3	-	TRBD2	CASSPASGGPTDTQYF	TGTGCCAGCTCACCCGCAAGCGGGGGTCCCACAGATACGCAGTATTTT
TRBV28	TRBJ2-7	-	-	CASSLGPGGPTYEQYF	TGTGCCAGCAGTTTAGGGCCCGGCGGGCCGACCTACGAGCAGTACTTC
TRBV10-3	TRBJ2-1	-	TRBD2	CATTGTSGVGEQFF	TGTGCCACAACCGGGACTAGCGGTGTCGGTGAGCAGTTCTTC
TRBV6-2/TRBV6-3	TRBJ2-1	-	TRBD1	CASSYSRTGRSYNEQFF	TGTGCCAGCAGTTACTCGCGGACAGGGAGGTCCTACAATGAGCAGTTCTTC
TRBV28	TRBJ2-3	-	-	CASSRTRTSSDTQYF	TGTGCCAGCAGTCGTACTAGAACTAGTTCGGATACGCAGTATTTT
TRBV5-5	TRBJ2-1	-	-	CASRSTQPSYNEQFF	TGTGCCAGCAGATCAACACAGCCTTCCTACAATGAGCAGTTCTTC
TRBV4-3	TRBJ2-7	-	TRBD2	CASSQEAGLAGDLAYEQYF	TGCGCCAGCAGCCAAGAGGCGGGACTAGCGGGAGACCTTGCATACGAGCAGTACTTC
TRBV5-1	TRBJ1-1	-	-	CASRKSGGFDTEAFF	TGCGCCAGCAGAAAAAGCGGGGGCTTCGACACTGAAGCTTTCTTT
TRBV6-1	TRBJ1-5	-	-	CASSEGRHSNQPQHF	TGTGCCAGCAGTGAGGGCAGACATAGCAATCAGCCCCAGCATTTT
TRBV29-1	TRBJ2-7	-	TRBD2	CSVSAGTSGGYEQYF	TGCAGCGTTTCTGCCGGGACTAGCGGGGGATACGAGCAGTACTTC
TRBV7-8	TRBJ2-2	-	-	CASSLGGRGNTGELFF	TGTGCCAGCAGCCTCGGGGGCAGGGGTAACACCGGGGAGCTGTTTTTT
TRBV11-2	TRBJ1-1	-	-	CASSYEVAEAFF	TGTGCCAGCAGCTATGAGGTCGCTGAAGCTTTCTTT
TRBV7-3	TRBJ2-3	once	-	CASSPTRVERTDTQYF	TGTGCCAGCAGCCCAACTCGCGTTGAAAGGACAGATACGCAGTATTTT
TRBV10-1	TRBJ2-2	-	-	CASSEGQTNTGELFF	TGCGCCAGCAGTGAGGGACAGACGAACACCGGGGAGCTGTTTTTT
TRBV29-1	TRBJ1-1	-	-	CSVLTFTEAFF	TGCAGCGTCCTAACTTTTACTGAAGCTTTCTTT
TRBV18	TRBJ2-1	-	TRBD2	CASSPRGAGGYNEQFF	TGTGCCAGCTCACCTCGTGGAGCGGGGGGGTACAATGAGCAGTTCTTC
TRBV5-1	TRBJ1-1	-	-	CASTHVPSRDTEAFF	TGCGCCAGCACTCACGTGCCGTCCAGGGACACTGAAGCTTTCTTT
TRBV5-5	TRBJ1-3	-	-	CASSRGGDGNTIYF	TGTGCCAGCAGCCGAGGAGGGGACGGAAACACCATATATTTT
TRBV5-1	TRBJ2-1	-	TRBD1	CASSGGQANSYNEQFF	TGCGCCAGCAGCGGCGGACAGGCGAATTCCTACAATGAGCAGTTCTTC
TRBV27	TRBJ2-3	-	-	CASSLTPGREDTQYF	TGTGCCAGCAGCCTAACCCCAGGCAGGGAGGATACGCAGTATTTT
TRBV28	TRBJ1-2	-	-	CASSSRNSYGYTF	TGTGCCAGCAGTTCCCGAAACAGCTATGGCTACACCTTC
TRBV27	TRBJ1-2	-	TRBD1	CASSNGGQIYGYTF	TGTGCCAGCAGCAATGGGGGACAGATCTATGGCTACACCTTC
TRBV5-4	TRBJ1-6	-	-	CASSPLSPGPGISPLHF	TGTGCCAGCAGCCCCCTTTCACCAGGTCCTGGGATTTCACCCCTCCACTTT